This entry is about one T cell receptor beta chain. The data derive from a study of blood T cell repertoires in COVID-19. Study background: The United States, Italy and Spain supplied acute and convalescent COVID-19 samples.

TCRdb's copy holds only in-frame clones and misses some; the assay was immunoSEQ multiplex PCR. The profile shows approximately 250,000 clones, 84% of them singletons. The CDR3 length is 14 residues. Trimming pared 5 bases from V and 8 bases from J, leaving 18 bases between. Germline assignment: CDR1 LNHDA and CDR2 SQIVND (reference sequence). This TCR was recovered from a man aged 55 to 69 with acute or convalescent COVID-19. Sequencing was done on a sample of peripheral blood. The gene calls are TRBV19 and TRBJ1-2, with D possibly TRBD1 on 5 matching bases. The CDR3 loop is CASSLRGGTQGYTF. The CDR3, as DNA: TGTGCCAGTAGTCTCCGGGGCGGGACGCAGGGCTACACCTTC.